The TCR beta chain described here comes from a study of T cells in Graves' hyperthyroidism and ophthalmopathy. TCR beta CDR3 regions were amplified from RNA. The study used the HTBI primer set for a first-round RT-PCR of the TCR CDR3. Via MiXCR, TCRdb re-called the multiplex PCR reads, giving one row per CDR3 protein. The table shows about 260,000 distinct CDR3 sequences, with around a quarter occurring only once. The sample holds a few counts of this clonotype. This clonotype originated in a man in his forties with Graves' hyperthyroidism that later progressed to Graves' ophthalmopathy. The sequenced material came from blood.

The CDR3 here is CASSIAEGRPETQYF. As DNA, the CDR3 is TGTGCCAGTAGTATTGCAGAAGGACGTCCGGAGACCCAGTACTTC. The chain uses TRBV19 and TRBJ2-5; D is ambiguous. Germline CDR1 reads LNHDA; CDR2 reads SQIVND (reference sequence). The CDR3 is 15 residues long. The V and J ends lost 3 bases and 5 bases respectively, with 16 bases between them.